The 20 T cell receptor beta chains below come from one sample, sequenced in a study of cytomegalovirus exposure and HLA in healthy donors. This PCR relied on a set of 60 Vbeta primers and 13 Jbeta primers. Method: immunoSEQ multiplex PCR; TCRdb's copy keeps in-frame clones and lacks some. The table lists fewer than 95,000 clones, with about 5% in the top ten. The material sequenced was PBMCs. All receptors come from a woman in her thirties or forties in good health and CMV-seropositive.

The chain employs TRBV19 and TRBJ2-6, with TRBD2 matching 8 bases. This CDR3 has 17 residues. V shed 7 bases and J 0 bases; nucleotides not matched to a gene: 8. The germline CDR1 and CDR2 sequences are LNHDA and SQIVND (reference sequence). The DNA of the CDR3 is TGTGCCAGTACCCCCACGGGGGGGCCCTCTGGGGCCAACGTCCTGACTTTC. Amino acids: CASTPTGGPSGANVLTF.

The CDR3 region is CASSPPGTLWDTEAFF. The CDR3 nucleotides are TGTGCCAGCAGCCCCCCGGGGACACTTTGGGACACTGAAGCTTTCTTT. This rearrangement joins TRBV9 to TRBJ1-1; possible D gene TRBD1, 6 bases. Germline V gene sequence: CDR1 SGDLS, CDR2 YYNGEE. V lost 4 bases and J lost 3, with 19 bases in between. The CDR3 extends over 16 amino acids.

This sequence joins TRBV2 and TRBJ1-4; 9 positions match TRBD1. Germline V gene data show CDR1 as SNHLY and CDR2 as FYNNEI. CDR3 length: 15 amino acids. V lost 4 bases and J lost 6; bases outside the gene matches: 6. This chain's CDR3 is CASSGQGGRDEKLFF. CDR3 sequence (DNA): TGTGCCAGCAGTGGACAGGGGGGAAGGGATGAAAAACTGTTTTTT.

The rearrangement uses TRBV7-2 and TRBJ1-6; 8 positions agree with TRBD1. The V gene end was trimmed by 5 bases and the J gene end by 14 bases; junction bases not matched to a gene: 8. Germline V CDR1 and CDR2: SGHTA, FQGNSA. CDR3 length: 13 residues. CDR3 sequence reads: CASSLGQGTALHF. CDR3 nucleotide sequence: TGTGCCAGCAGCCTAGGACAGGGCACGGCCCTCCACTTT.

The chain uses TRBV28 and TRBJ1-1; 7 bases match TRBD1. Unmatched junction bases numbered 6, after V lost 2 bases and J lost 6 bases. In germline, CDR1 is MDHEN, CDR2 SYDVKM. The CDR3 extends over 14 amino acids. The CDR3 loop reads CASSLEGAVPEAFF. Here the CDR3 DNA reads TGTGCCAGCAGTTTAGAGGGGGCGGTCCCTGAAGCTTTCTTT.

The chain uses TRBV5-5 and TRBJ1-2; TRBD1 matches 12 bases. Trimming cost V 4 bases and J 7 bases; bases outside gene matches: 5. Germline CDR1 is SGHKS and CDR2 is YYEKEE (reference sequence). The CDR3 covers 14 residues. The CDR3: CASSPGQGAFGYTF. The CDR3 DNA reads as TGTGCCAGCAGCCCGGGACAGGGGGCGTTTGGCTACACCTTC. The whole variable domain, filled in from reference TRBV5-5 and TRBJ1-2, reads DAGVTQSPTHLIKTRGQQVTLRCSPISGHKSVSWYQQVLGQGPQFIFQYYEKEERGRGNFPDRFSARQFPNYSSELNVNALLLGDSALYLCASSPGQGAFGYTFGSGTRLTVV.

J is TRBJ2-7 and V is TRBV5-4; TRBD1 might be the D (5 bases). Trimming removed 4 bases at V and 3 bases at J, with 11 bases between. The CDR3 runs 13 residues. CDR1 is SGHNT and CDR2 is YYREEE in the germline V gene (reference sequence). CDR3 coding DNA: TGTGCCAGCAGCCAAGGACACCTCTACGAGCAGTACTTC. Its translation: CASSQGHLYEQYF.

This chain joins TRBV19 and TRBJ2-2; D perhaps matches TRBD2 (6 bases). CDR3 length: 15 residues. Germline CDR1 and CDR2: LNHDA and SQIVND (reference sequence). The ends were cut back, 4 bases at V and 0 bases at J, with 9 bases in the middle. The CDR3 DNA reads as TGTGCCAGTAGTAACGGGGACTCGAACACCGGGGAGCTGTTTTTT. Amino acid sequence: CASSNGDSNTGELFF.

J is TRBJ2-5 and V is TRBV10-3; 8 bases line up with TRBD1. This CDR3 spans 14 amino acids. After removal of 0 bases from V and 3 bases from J, the junction contained 0 bases not matched to a gene. CDR1 ENHRY and CDR2 SYGVKD come from the germline V gene. The CDR3 sequence is CAISESTGEETQYF. Here the CDR3 DNA reads TGTGCCATCAGTGAGTCGACAGGGGAAGAGACCCAGTACTTC.

The chain combines TRBV19 with TRBJ2-1; 12 bases fit TRBD2. CDR1 and CDR2 from the germline V gene are LNHDA and SQIVND (reference sequence). The CDR3 spans 17 residues. V was clipped by 5 bases and J by 0 bases; unmatched bases: 5. The CDR3 reads CASSLGLAGYSYNEQFF. CDR3 nucleotide sequence: TGTGCCAGTAGTTTAGGACTAGCGGGGTACTCCTACAATGAGCAGTTCTTC.

V usage is TRBV30 and J usage is TRBJ2-5, with a possible D match to TRBD1 (8 bases). The CDR3 extends over 13 amino acids. In germline, CDR1 is GTSNPN, CDR2 SVGIG (reference sequence). V lost 4 bases, J lost 5 bases, and 14 bases lay in between. Here the CDR3 reads CAWTRGREETQYF. Here the CDR3 DNA reads TGTGCCTGGACCAGGGGGCGGGAGGAGACCCAGTACTTC.

The gene calls are TRBV6-5 and TRBJ1-1, with D maybe TRBD1 (6 bases). The ends were cut back, 5 bases at V and 5 bases at J, with 15 bases in the middle. The germline V gene encodes CDR1 MNHEY and CDR2 SVGAGI. There are 14 residues in the CDR3. This CDR3 is CASSTWTVGTEAFF. DNA for the CDR3: TGTGCCAGCAGTACTTGGACAGTTGGGACTGAAGCTTTCTTT.

V usage is TRBV7-6 and J usage is TRBJ1-3; no definite D call. The V end was cut by 2 bases, the J end by 0 bases, with 11 bases between. CDR1 and CDR2 (germline): SGHVS, FNYEAQ. The CDR3 runs to 16 residues. This CDR3 reads CASSLITGSSGNTIYF. CDR3 DNA: TGTGCCAGCAGCTTAATCACCGGGTCCTCTGGAAACACCATATATTTT.

This rearrangement joins TRBV6-6 to TRBJ1-5; no clear D. The CDR3 is 16 amino acids. The ends were cut back, 0 bases at V and 12 bases at J, with 21 bases in the middle. Germline CDR1 is MNHNY and CDR2 is SVGAGI (reference sequence). CDR3 protein: CASSYSRSLRGPDQHF. CDR3 bases: TGTGCCAGCAGTTACTCGAGATCGTTGCGGGGTCCCGACCAGCATTTT.

V is TRBV18 and J is TRBJ1-1, with D possibly matching TRBD1 (5 bases). CDR1 KGHSH and CDR2 LQKENI come from the germline V gene. The length of the CDR3 is 16 residues. V was clipped by 0 bases and J by 3 bases, with 14 bases between them. The CDR3 loop is CASSPPWGDSHTEAFF. The CDR3 DNA reads as TGTGCCAGCTCACCACCCTGGGGCGACTCCCACACTGAAGCTTTCTTT. The complete variable domain, with remaining parts taken from reference TRBV18 and TRBJ1-1, reads NAGVMQNPRHLVRRRGQEARLRCSPMKGHSHVYWYRQLPEEGLKFMVYLQKENIIDESGMPKERFSAEFPKEGPSILRIQQVVRGDSAAYFCASSPPWGDSHTEAFFGQGTRLTVV.

This chain connects TRBV5-1 to TRBJ2-6; TRBD1 is a possible D gene (5 bases). V dropped 1 base and J dropped 1 base, with 15 bases sitting between them. The germline V gene encodes CDR1 SGHRS and CDR2 YFSETQ. The CDR3 consists of 18 residues. CDR3 coding DNA: TGCGCCAGCAGCTTGCGTCGACAGCTAACTTCTGGGGCCAACGTCCTGACTTTC. Its translation is CASSLRRQLTSGANVLTF.

The chain employs TRBV6-5 and TRBJ1-4; 10 bases agree with TRBD1. V was clipped by 4 bases and J by 11 bases; unmatched bases: 10. This CDR3 is built from 15 residues. Germline V gene data show CDR1 as MNHEY and CDR2 as SVGAGI. The CDR3 here is CASSFTRQGARKLFF. DNA of the CDR3: TGTGCCAGCAGTTTCACACGACAGGGGGCCCGCAAACTGTTTTTT.

The rearrangement links TRBV28 to TRBJ2-3, with a tentative D call TRBD2 (6 bases). The CDR3 length is 17 residues. Germline V gene data show CDR1 as MDHEN and CDR2 as SYDVKM. The V and J ends lost 7 bases and 1 base respectively, with 21 bases between them. Here the CDR3 reads CASISGLAGPGTDTQYF. CDR3 nucleotides: TGTGCCAGCATCTCCGGTCTGGCGGGACCGGGCACAGATACGCAGTATTTT.

The genes are TRBV6-1 and TRBJ2-5; D possibly corresponds to TRBD1 (5 bases). CDR1 and CDR2 (germline): MNHNS, SASEGT. V lost 0 bases to trimming and J lost 5 bases, with 10 bases between them. The CDR3 has 14 amino acids. The CDR3 DNA reads as TGTGCCAGCAGTGAAGCAGGGGCCCGGGAGACCCAGTACTTC. This sequence encodes CASSEAGARETQYF.

The rearrangement links TRBV6-1 to TRBJ2-7; D may be TRBD2 (5 bases). The CDR3 is 13 amino acids. Germline V gives CDR1 MNHNS, CDR2 SASEGT. The V end lost 4 bases, the J end lost 3 bases, and 10 bases lay between the germline ends. Here the CDR3 reads CASSVRDLYEQYF. CDR3 bases: TGTGCCAGCAGTGTGAGGGATCTCTACGAGCAGTACTTC.